This is a list of T cell receptor beta chains from one sample in a study of OX40 agonist ivuxolimab in advanced cancers. TCRdb's copy holds only in-frame clones and misses some; the assay was immunoSEQ multiplex PCR. The sample shows around 67,000 clones, about 87% of them seen only once. The sample consisted of CD4+ or CD8+ T cells sorted from blood, taken in a trial of the OX40 agonist ivuxolimab. The receptors stem from an adult with an advanced solid tumor such as melanoma, head and neck, liver or kidney cancer. The CDR3 runs from the conserved cysteine through the conserved F or W. The D gene is left open where the match is weak. For some rows the clone size is stated as once, few or many, or as a class when expanded; others skip it.

j_call | clone_size | v_call | d_call | cdr3_length | cdr3_aa | cdr3_nt
TRBJ2-1 | NA | TRBV6-1 | TRBD1 | 15 | CASRAGQGGNNEQFF | TGTGCCAGCAGGGCGGGACAGGGGGGCAACAATGAGCAGTTCTTC
TRBJ2-3 | NA | TRBV4-3 | NA | 15 | CASSQGGPRLDTQYF | TGCGCCAGCAGCCAAGGAGGACCGCGGTTGGATACGCAGTATTTT
TRBJ2-5 | NA | TRBV19 | NA | 17 | CASSPGTSNLAPETQYF | TGTGCCAGTAGCCCAGGGACGAGTAATTTGGCCCCAGAGACCCAGTACTTC
TRBJ1-2 | few | TRBV28 | NA | 12 | CASSQGPYGYTF | TGTGCCAGCAGCCAGGGGCCTTATGGCTACACCTTC
TRBJ2-2 | NA | TRBV19 | TRBD2 | 17 | CASSIVPSGGNTGELFF | TGTGCCAGTAGTATAGTCCCTAGCGGGGGGAACACCGGGGAGCTGTTTTTT
TRBJ2-3 | NA | TRBV29-1 | TRBD1 | 13 | CSLTTGLRDTQYF | TGCAGCTTAACGACAGGGCTAAGAGATACGCAGTATTTT
TRBJ2-7 | once | TRBV29-1 | NA | 13 | CSVDVEGTYEQYF | TGCAGCGTTGATGTGGAGGGGACCTACGAGCAGTACTTC
TRBJ1-1 | once | TRBV9 | TRBD1 | 15 | CASSVSSDRETEAFF | TGTGCCAGCAGCGTGTCCTCGGACAGGGAGACTGAAGCTTTCTTT
TRBJ2-3 | NA | TRBV7-9 | NA | 12 | CASSLGQSTQYF | TGTGCCAGCAGCTTGGGGCAGAGTACGCAGTATTTT
TRBJ1-4 | NA | TRBV19 | NA | 16 | CASSQVPVANNEKLFF | TGTGCCAGTAGCCAGGTCCCCGTGGCTAATAATGAAAAACTGTTTTTT
TRBJ1-5 | NA | TRBV18 | NA | 13 | CASSPPSRGSQHF | TGTGCCAGCTCACCACCCTCAAGAGGGTCCCAGCATTTT
TRBJ2-3 | NA | TRBV7-7 | NA | 14 | CASSFITSTDTQYF | TGTGCCAGCAGCTTCATTACTAGCACAGATACGCAGTATTTT
TRBJ2-5 | NA | TRBV11-3 | TRBD2 | 13 | CASSRGVEETQYF | TGTGCCAGCAGCCGGGGGGTGGAGGAGACCCAGTACTTC
TRBJ1-1 | NA | TRBV6-4 | TRBD1 | 13 | CASRAGGGTEAFF | TGTGCCAGCAGAGCAGGGGGGGGGACTGAAGCTTTCTTT
TRBJ2-7 | NA | TRBV7-8 | NA | 14 | CASSRRRGSYEQYF | TGTGCCAGCAGCCGGCGGAGGGGTTCCTACGAGCAGTACTTC
TRBJ1-3 | NA | TRBV7-6 | NA | 16 | CASSLGSRGAGNTIYF | TGTGCCAGCAGCTTAGGAAGTCGGGGAGCAGGAAACACCATATATTTT
TRBJ2-5 | once | TRBV7-2 | TRBD1 | 15 | CASSLGGQGQETQYF | TGTGCCAGCAGCTTAGGGGGACAGGGACAAGAGACCCAGTACTTC
TRBJ2-4 | once | TRBV30 | NA | 12 | CAWNSGRNIQYF | TGTGCCTGGAACTCAGGGCGTAACATTCAGTACTTC
TRBJ2-2 | NA | TRBV7-8 | NA | 14 | CASSSRDTTGELFF | TGTGCCAGCAGCTCCCGGGACACCACCGGGGAGCTGTTTTTT
TRBJ2-7 | NA | TRBV2 | NA | 13 | CASTLTGRGEQYF | TGTGCCAGCACCTTGACCGGCCGGGGCGAGCAGTACTTC
TRBJ2-3 | NA | TRBV27 | TRBD2 | 15 | CASSPSGTSRYTQYF | TGTGCCAGCAGCCCGTCCGGGACTAGCCGGTATACGCAGTATTTT
TRBJ2-5 | NA | TRBV5-1 | NA | 12 | CASSLGQATGDF | TGCGCCAGCAGCTTGGGACAGGCTACTGGTGACTTC
TRBJ1-1 | NA | TRBV28 | NA | 15 | CASSFRVYPSREAFF | TGTGCCAGCAGTTTTCGGGTCTACCCGAGCCGTGAAGCTTTCTTT
TRBJ2-1 | NA | TRBV18 | NA | 14 | CASSRRETYNEQFF | TGTGCCAGCTCAAGGCGGGAAACCTACAATGAGCAGTTCTTC
TRBJ1-4 | NA | TRBV10-1 | NA | 16 | CASSESLGQGGEKLFF | TGCGCCAGCAGTGAATCTTTGGGGCAGGGAGGCGAAAAACTGTTTTTT
TRBJ2-3 | once | TRBV18 | NA | 15 | CASSRTVVGPDTQYF | TGTGCCAGCTCTCGGACGGTGGTTGGGCCAGATACGCAGTATTTT
TRBJ2-5 | NA | TRBV9 | NA | 14 | CASSVGGDWETQYF | TGTGCCAGCAGCGTAGGGGGGGATTGGGAGACCCAGTACTTC
TRBJ1-1 | few | TRBV7-6 | NA | 14 | CASSLTEADTEAFF | TGTGCCAGCAGCCTAACCGAGGCGGACACTGAAGCTTTCTTT
TRBJ2-4 | NA | TRBV5-1 | NA | 14 | CASSRGPNDDIQYF | TGCGCCAGCAGCCGGGGCCCGAATGATGACATTCAGTACTTC
TRBJ2-2 | NA | TRBV25-1 | TRBD2 | 18 | CASSPRGGASFNTGELFF | TGTGCCAGCAGCCCCCGGGGGGGGGCGAGTTTTAACACCGGGGAGCTGTTTTTT
TRBJ2-3 | NA | TRBV4-1 | NA | 13 | CASSQELTGREYF | TGCGCCAGCAGCCAGGAACTTACGGGAAGGGAGTATTTT
TRBJ2-3 | once | TRBV15 | TRBD2 | 16 | CATSRGREDHTDTQYF | TGTGCCACCAGCAGAGGGCGGGAGGACCACACAGATACGCAGTATTTT
TRBJ2-5 | NA | TRBV19 | NA | 14 | CASSIRSNKETQYF | TGTGCCAGTAGCATCCGTTCGAACAAAGAGACCCAGTACTTC
TRBJ1-2 | NA | TRBV6-5 | NA | 13 | CASSYSSGLGYTF | TGTGCCAGCAGTTACTCGTCGGGGCTGGGCTACACCTTC
TRBJ2-5 | NA | TRBV20-1 | NA | 10 | CSWAQETQYF | TGCAGTTGGGCACAAGAGACCCAGTACTTC
TRBJ2-7 | NA | TRBV6-1 | TRBD1 | 15 | CASIIGAGTGHEQYF | TGTGCCAGCATCATTGGGGCCGGGACAGGGCACGAGCAGTACTTC
TRBJ1-1 | NA | TRBV11-3 | NA | 15 | CASSLTRIMNTEAFF | TGTGCCAGCAGCTTAACCAGAATTATGAACACTGAAGCTTTCTTT
TRBJ2-2 | NA | TRBV6-5 | TRBD1 | 14 | CASRRQGVTGELFF | TGTGCCAGCAGAAGACAGGGGGTGACCGGGGAGCTGTTTTTT
TRBJ2-7 | NA | TRBV7-2 | TRBD1 | 15 | CASSLVYRGSYEQYF | TGTGCCAGCAGCTTAGTCTACAGGGGAAGCTACGAGCAGTACTTC
TRBJ1-5 | NA | TRBV28 | TRBD1 | 14 | CASSLGQERQPQHF | TGTGCCAGCAGCTTGGGACAGGAAAGACAGCCCCAGCATTTT
TRBJ1-3 | NA | TRBV7-8 | TRBD1 | 15 | CASSSRDRGGNTIYF | TGTGCCAGCAGCTCTCGGGACAGGGGAGGAAACACCATATATTTT
TRBJ2-7 | NA | TRBV7-2 | TRBD2 | 16 | CASSVNPSGPLGEQYF | TGTGCCAGCAGCGTAAACCCTAGCGGCCCCCTAGGGGAGCAGTACTTC
TRBJ2-7 | NA | TRBV5-1 | TRBD1 | 13 | CASSSQTGSEQYF | TGCGCCAGCAGCTCCCAGACAGGGTCCGAGCAGTACTTC
TRBJ1-1 | NA | TRBV27 | NA | 13 | CASRSQALTEAFF | TGTGCCAGCAGGTCGCAGGCACTGACTGAAGCTTTCTTT
TRBJ2-2 | few | TRBV7-2 | NA | 14 | CASSLGHSTGELFF | TGTGCCAGCAGCTTAGGACATTCCACCGGGGAGCTGTTTTTT
TRBJ2-3 | NA | TRBV2 | TRBD2 | 15 | CASSTAGERTDTQYF | TGTGCCAGCAGTACGGCGGGAGAGAGGACAGATACGCAGTATTTT
TRBJ1-4 | once | TRBV19 | NA | 17 | CASSIDLPTGSLGKLFF | TGTGCCAGTAGTATAGATCTGCCTACAGGATCGCTTGGAAAACTGTTTTTT
TRBJ2-6 | once | TRBV11-2 | NA | 17 | CASSLDGGFAGANVLTF | TGTGCCAGCAGCTTAGACGGGGGCTTCGCTGGGGCCAACGTCCTGACTTTC
TRBJ1-2 | NA | TRBV6-6 | TRBD1 | 13 | CASSPGQGFGYTF | TGTGCCAGCTCTCCTGGACAGGGGTTTGGCTACACCTTC
TRBJ2-3 | once | TRBV7-8 | TRBD2 | 16 | CASSENLAGGTDTQYF | TGTGCCAGCAGCGAGAATCTAGCGGGAGGCACAGATACGCAGTATTTT
TRBJ1-1 | NA | TRBV5-8 | NA | 11 | CASSSWRYAFF | TGTGCCAGCAGCTCATGGAGGTATGCTTTCTTT
TRBJ1-2 | NA | TRBV28 | NA | 15 | CASISLGTGGKGYTF | TGTGCCAGCATCTCCCTGGGGACCGGGGGCAAAGGCTACACCTTC
TRBJ1-1 | NA | TRBV15 | TRBD1 | 15 | CATSRSAGTGSEAFF | TGTGCCACCAGCAGATCCGCGGGGACAGGTTCTGAAGCTTTCTTT
TRBJ2-1 | NA | TRBV19 | NA | 16 | CASSILRTVAYNEQFF | TGTGCCAGTAGTATTTTGCGGACAGTAGCCTACAATGAGCAGTTCTTC
TRBJ2-6 | NA | TRBV27 | NA | 14 | CASSLASGANVLTF | TGTGCCAGCAGTTTGGCCTCTGGGGCCAACGTCCTGACTTTC
TRBJ2-7 | NA | TRBV19 | TRBD2 | 14 | CASHPGTSAYEQYF | TGTGCCAGTCATCCCGGGACTAGCGCTTACGAGCAGTACTTC
TRBJ2-1 | NA | TRBV19 | TRBD1 | 18 | CASSIDYGGTGGHNEQFF | TGTGCCAGTAGTATAGATTATGGTGGGACAGGGGGGCACAATGAGCAGTTCTTC
TRBJ1-1 | NA | TRBV6-5 | NA | 13 | CASSYGGGTEAFF | TGTGCCAGCAGTTACGGGGGAGGCACTGAAGCTTTCTTT